Listed below are T cell receptor beta chains from one sample, sequenced in a study of blood T cell repertoires in COVID-19. Measured with immunoSEQ multiplex PCR; TCRdb has only the in-frame clones, and not every one. The repertoire holds 150,000 to 170,000 clones, with roughly 80% as singletons. Material for sequencing was peripheral blood. These receptors came from a woman in her fifties or sixties with acute or convalescent COVID-19. The CDR3 runs from the conserved cysteine through the conserved F or W. The D gene is left open where the match is weak. Size values are once, few and many counts, or a class for expanded clones, and some rows have none.

size,J,V,D,CDR3,DNA
.,TRBJ2-3,TRBV18,TRBD2,CASSRLAGAVADTQYF,TGTGCCAGCTCACGACTAGCGGGGGCCGTCGCAGATACGCAGTATTTT
.,TRBJ2-1,TRBV18,TRBD2,CASSDTSGGSSGQFF,TGTGCCAGCTCGGACACTAGCGGGGGGTCCAGCGGGCAGTTCTTC
.,TRBJ1-5,TRBV7-2,.,CASSLSGGHNQPQHF,TGTGCCAGCAGCTTAAGCGGGGGGCACAATCAGCCCCAGCATTTT
.,TRBJ2-5,TRBV11-1,TRBD1,CASSLNRGETQYF,TGTGCCAGCAGCTTAAACAGGGGAGAGACCCAGTACTTC
.,TRBJ1-2,TRBV12-3/TRBV12-4,.,CASRPRDAAGYTF,TGTGCCAGCAGGCCTCGGGATGCGGCTGGCTACACCTTC
.,TRBJ2-5,TRBV27,TRBD1,CASSPTGQGFRETQYF,TGTGCCAGCAGTCCGACGGGACAGGGCTTTCGAGAGACCCAGTACTTC
.,TRBJ1-5,TRBV2,.,CASSGGRSNQPQHF,TGTGCCAGCAGTGGGGGGAGGAGCAATCAGCCCCAGCATTTT
.,TRBJ2-3,TRBV27,.,CASRPHRDPTDTQYF,TGTGCCAGCAGGCCCCACAGGGATCCAACAGATACGCAGTATTTT
.,TRBJ1-1,TRBV19,TRBD1,CASSIDEGARTEAFF,TGTGCCAGTAGTATAGATGAGGGGGCGAGGACTGAAGCTTTCTTT
.,TRBJ2-1,TRBV27,.,CASRSSGGAGSWQFF,TGTGCCAGCAGAAGTTCAGGTGGGGCAGGGTCGTGGCAGTTCTTC
.,TRBJ1-4,TRBV5-4,TRBD1,CASSHGDRGGSNEKLFF,TGTGCCAGCAGCCACGGGGACAGGGGCGGCAGTAATGAAAAACTGTTTTTT
once,TRBJ2-4,TRBV5-1,.,CASSVGWGEGFAKNIQYF,TGCGCCAGCAGCGTCGGATGGGGAGAAGGCTTCGCCAAAAACATTCAGTACTTC
once,TRBJ2-5,TRBV3-1/TRBV3-2,.,CASSSKTGQETQYF,TGTGCCAGCAGTTCAAAAACTGGTCAAGAGACCCAGTACTTC
.,TRBJ2-6,TRBV11-2,.,CASLGEDSGANVLTF,TGTGCCAGTCTAGGGGAAGACTCTGGGGCCAACGTCCTGACTTTC
.,TRBJ1-5,TRBV24-1,.,CATGSGGGQPQHF,TGTGCCACTGGAAGTGGGGGCGGGCAGCCCCAGCATTTT
.,TRBJ1-3,TRBV3-1/TRBV3-2,TRBD1,CASSARGTVAGNTIYF,TGTGCCAGCAGTGCTCGCGGGACAGTGGCTGGAAACACCATATATTTT
.,TRBJ2-1,TRBV18,TRBD2,CASSPITSGGADEQFF,TGTGCCAGCTCACCAATTACTAGCGGGGGGGCTGATGAGCAGTTCTTC
.,TRBJ1-5,TRBV7-6,TRBD1,CASSSGQGGNQPQHF,TGTGCCAGCAGCTCGGGACAGGGGGGCAATCAGCCCCAGCATTTT
.,TRBJ1-1,TRBV5-1,.,CASSLVWGVNTEAFF,TGCGCCAGCAGCTTGGTATGGGGGGTGAACACTGAAGCTTTCTTT
.,TRBJ2-1,TRBV12-2,.,CASRLALGGGLDQFF,TGTGCAAGTCGCTTAGCCTTGGGCGGGGGGCTGGATCAGTTCTTC
.,TRBJ1-6,TRBV5-6,.,CASSQRGGTLNSPLHF,TGTGCCAGCAGCCAGAGGGGCGGGACTCTTAATTCACCCCTCCACTTT
.,TRBJ2-1,TRBV3-1/TRBV3-2,TRBD2,CASSRGSGGSYNEQFF,TGTGCCAGCAGCCGGGGAAGCGGGGGCTCCTACAATGAGCAGTTCTTC
.,TRBJ1-4,TRBV20-1,.,CSASRQGNEKLFF,TGCAGTGCTAGTAGGCAGGGGAATGAAAAACTGTTTTTT
.,TRBJ2-2,TRBV4-1,.,CASSQLQGGWTGELFF,TGCGCCAGCAGCCAACTCCAGGGGGGTTGGACCGGGGAGCTGTTTTTT
medium-sized,TRBJ1-2,TRBV2,.,CASVASGYTF,TGTGCCAGCGTTGCGTCGGGCTACACCTTC
.,TRBJ2-1,TRBV3-1/TRBV3-2,TRBD2,CASSRGTSGTNEQFF,TGTGCCAGCAGCCGCGGGACTAGCGGGACCAATGAGCAGTTCTTC
.,TRBJ2-3,TRBV2,.,CASSAVSSTDTQYF,TGTGCCAGCAGTGCTGTATCTAGCACAGATACGCAGTATTTT
.,TRBJ1-1,TRBV6-5,.,CASSYSGVVNTEAFF,TGTGCCAGCAGTTACTCCGGTGTGGTGAACACTGAAGCTTTCTTT
few,TRBJ2-7,TRBV19,TRBD1,CASTSEGQGAYEQYF,TGTGCCAGTACGTCGGAGGGACAGGGGGCCTACGAGCAGTACTTC
.,TRBJ1-5,TRBV6-2/TRBV6-3,.,CASSYYTGLQPQHF,TGTGCCAGCAGTTACTACACAGGGTTGCAGCCCCAGCATTTT
.,TRBJ1-1,TRBV20-1,TRBD1,CSANQGATAFF,TGCAGTGCAAACCAGGGGGCTACCGCTTTCTTT
.,TRBJ1-3,TRBV2,TRBD1,CASQGDGNTIYF,TGTGCCAGCCAGGGGGACGGAAACACCATATATTTT
.,TRBJ1-5,TRBV5-1,TRBD1,CASSSGTASNQPQHF,TGCGCCAGCAGCTCCGGGACAGCTAGCAATCAGCCCCAGCATTTT
few,TRBJ2-7,TRBV3-1/TRBV3-2,TRBD1,CASSPRDRRDRGGEQYF,TGTGCCAGCAGCCCTAGGGATCGACGGGACAGGGGAGGCGAGCAGTACTTC
.,TRBJ2-3,TRBV7-3,TRBD2,CASSLSGGVDTQYF,TGTGCCAGCAGCCTTAGCGGGGGGGTCGATACGCAGTATTTT
.,TRBJ2-4,TRBV30,.,CAWSIMGGLAKNIQYF,TGTGCCTGGAGTATCATGGGGGGGCTAGCCAAAAACATTCAGTACTTC
few,TRBJ2-5,TRBV18,TRBD2,CASSPSGGRSNQETQYF,TGTGCCAGCTCACCAAGCGGGGGGCGGAGTAATCAAGAGACCCAGTACTTC
.,TRBJ1-4,TRBV5-1,.,CASSAGSGNEKLFF,TGCGCCAGCAGCGCCGGGAGCGGAAATGAAAAACTGTTTTTT
.,TRBJ1-2,TRBV29-1,TRBD1,CSVDGTGGVGYGYTF,TGCAGCGTTGACGGGACAGGGGGCGTTGGTTATGGCTACACCTTC
.,TRBJ2-5,TRBV18,TRBD1,CASSRVTGGSETQYF,TGTGCCAGCTCACGGGTTACAGGGGGCTCAGAGACCCAGTACTTC
.,TRBJ2-2,TRBV6-5,.,CASSLTGTGELFF,TGTGCCAGCAGTTTGACAGGAACCGGGGAGCTGTTTTTT
.,TRBJ2-7,TRBV20-1,.,CSARDAYEQYF,TGCAGTGCTAGAGACGCCTACGAGCAGTACTTC
.,TRBJ1-3,TRBV7-9,.,CASSLGLLSSGNTIYF,TGTGCCAGCAGCTTGGGACTGTTGAGCTCTGGAAACACCATATATTTT
few,TRBJ2-6,TRBV19,.,CASSNGRAGANVLTF,TGTGCCAGTAGTAACGGCAGGGCCGGGGCCAACGTCCTGACTTTC
.,TRBJ2-3,TRBV11-2,.,CASSPLDTQYF,TGTGCCAGCAGCCCGTTAGATACGCAGTATTTT
.,TRBJ1-4,TRBV28,TRBD1,CASKGQGREKLFF,TGTGCCAGCAAGGGACAGGGCCGGGAAAAACTGTTTTTT
.,TRBJ2-7,TRBV10-2,.,CASSTLPGYEQYF,TGCGCCAGCAGCACCCTACCGGGCTACGAGCAGTACTTC
.,TRBJ2-2,TRBV19,TRBD1,CASSIQGAPGELFF,TGTGCCAGTAGTATACAGGGGGCCCCCGGGGAGCTGTTTTTT